Detailed here is one TCR beta chain. Its antigen is not identified. The data stem from a study of Ad26.COV2.S vaccination and SARS-CoV-2 variants. Study-wide results and caveats: Non-spike TCR breadth was similar in vaccine and placebo recipients.

Clones were read by immunoSEQ multiplex PCR, and TCRdb kept only the in-frame ones, dropping some. The table shows about 680,000 clones, with more than 80% occurring only once. The CDR3 runs to 15 residues. Trimming shortened V by 5 bases and J by 2 bases, and 14 bases separated the two germline ends. Germline V CDR1 and CDR2: SGHDN, FVKESK. This sample's treatment: around 19 received Ad26.COV2.S at low or high dose, single or two shots; 5 received placebo; per-sample allocation not given. The investigators took samples on day 63 after the first vaccine or placebo injection. This sequence joins TRBV14 and TRBJ2-3, with D tentatively TRBD2 (7 bases). This specimen was peripheral blood, taken in a trial of Ad26.COV2.S vaccine versus placebo. This TCR was recovered from a person between 18 and 60 years old who received the Ad26.COV2.S COVID-19 vaccine or a placebo. DNA for the CDR3: TGTGCCAGCAGCTCCCGGGGGGCCGACACAGATACGCAGTATTTT. It encodes CASSSRGADTDTQYF.